Given below is one T cell receptor beta chain in context. Its antigen is unidentified. These data originate in a study of OX40 agonist ivuxolimab in advanced cancers. Study summary: The patients' treatment was ivuxolimab, an agonistic anti-OX40 (CD134) antibody.

Study conclusions and caveats: Low levels of normalized T-cell clonal expansion also appeared in some nonresponders.

Profiling relied on immunoSEQ multiplex PCR, and the TCRdb table lists in-frame clones only, not all of them. The sample includes 25,000 to 30,000 clones, approximately 84% seen only once; the top ten take approximately 16%. Source: CD4+ or CD8+ T cells sorted from blood, taken in a trial of the OX40 agonist ivuxolimab. The sequence derives from an adult with an advanced solid tumor such as melanoma, head and neck, liver or kidney cancer.

The DNA for the CDR3 is TGTGCCAGCAGCCCCGGGGGGGTAGAGACCCAGTACTTC. It codes for CASSPGGVETQYF. V is TRBV7-3 and J is TRBJ2-5; TRBD2 matches at 8 bases. CDR1 and CDR2 (germline): SGHTA, FQGTGA. The junction had 3 bases not matched to a gene; V was cut back by 5 bases and J by 4 bases. CDR3 length: 13 amino acids.